This T cell receptor (beta chain) was sequenced in a study of shared clonotypes between healthy human individuals. Study results and caveats: Non-shared clonotypes had lower generation probabilities than clonotypes shared by all four sorted-subset donors. In the sorted subsets, rarefaction showed sequencing was incomplete despite large depth.

TCRdb keeps only in-frame clones here, not all; method: immunoSEQ multiplex PCR. The sample includes millions of clones, roughly 93% of them seen just once. The V gene lost 2 bases and the J gene lost 5 bases, with 9 bases spanning the gap. The CDR3 has 14 residues. Germline V gene sequence: CDR1 SNHLY, CDR2 FYNNEI. This clone has a handful of counts. No antigen is known for it. The chain recombines TRBV2 with TRBJ2-2; D gene unclear. Sequencing was done on a sample of naive CD4+ T cells from PBMCs. Subset given: CD45RA+ positively selected. The receptor was derived from a man in his late teens or twenties in good health. Some clones in this sample may be carry-over from other donors' samples. The CDR3 DNA reads TGTGCCAGCAGTGAACGTAGGATTACCGGGGAGCTGTTTTTT. It encodes CASSERRITGELFF.